The TCR beta chain under discussion was sequenced for a study of T cell responses to AZD1222 COVID-19 vaccine (dated by TCRdb to the early 2020s). Regarding the study in general: Because spike-specific TCR depth and breadth did not differ between the two schedules, AZD1222 recipients who got a second dose at roughly 4 weeks were pooled with those who got a second dose at roughly 12 weeks. TCR sequencing covered roughly 230 trial participants: 207 given two doses of AZD1222 and approximately 26 given two doses of MenACWY control vaccine. Trial participants were enrolled by age into 18-55, 56-69 and 70-plus year subgroups, with roughly 150, 30 and 60 TCR-sequenced participants respectively. Overall results and qualifications from the work: Participants were mostly white British and included more females than males, and it was suggested by the authors that clonal diversity may have been underestimated. In the small 56-69-year group, the increase in depth fell short of significance, most likely because of low power. Only a handful of AZD1222 recipients were SARS-CoV-2 seropositive at baseline, limiting conclusions about previously exposed vaccinees. Because no samples from the day 14 peak response were available, repertoires could be characterized only after the peak T cell response. Vaccine-associated CD4 TCRs spanned the whole spike protein, with dominant responses in regions 160-218 and 743-854. After two AZD1222 doses, both the breadth and the depth of spike-specific TCRs were significantly higher than at day 0 and than in MenACWY recipients. Nearly half of unique spike-specific TCRs reportedly recognized epitopes outside regions mutated in the B.1.351 and B.1.1.7 variants.

The CDR3 regions of human TCRbeta chains were analyzed by immunosequencing. In the authors' own workflow: Repertoire TCRs were checked for matches against a reference library of SARS-CoV-2-specific TCRs that had been generated using the MIRA antigen-specificity platform. Breadth meant the fraction of unique TCRs that were SARS-CoV-2-associated, whereas depth meant the fraction of total T cells that were SARS-CoV-2-associated. Using the MIRA data, each spike-specific TCR was mapped to the spike region that the TCR reacts to and placed in a CD4 or CD8 class. Log10-transformed breadth and depth values were compared by one-way ANOVA with Sidak's multiple comparisons tests. In its TCRdb copy, this immuneACCESS table keeps in-frame sequences only and misses some clones. Where compared with another copy, unresolved V genes explain less than half of these, and the others have no known cause. V and J calls and clone size come straight from that table; D and trimming were deduced from the DNA. The sample table lists over 130,000 clones, roughly 94% of them with a count of one. Around 1.3% of the sample goes to the ten largest clones.

To note about this clone: Its antigen is not yet known. No base quality values were provided; no much bigger clone lies one nucleotide off.

The meaning of the sample's time point label: baseline before first vaccination. Vaccinee samples came from UK trials COV001 and COV002, including a single-blind randomized controlled phase 2/3 trial of AZD1222 (ChAdOx1 nCoV-19) in healthy adults. Trial participant PBMC samples were collected at day 0 and day 28 after the second dose for TCRbeta chain sequencing. V is clipped by 1 base and J by 8 bases, and the sequence between their germline boundaries is 12 bases long. The germline V gene provides CDR1 SGHTS and CDR2 YDEGEE. Inclusive of the bounding cysteine and phenylalanine, the CDR3 is 14 residues long. The CDR3 DNA has 42 bases and is translated from base 1.

Sequencing was performed on peripheral blood, taken on day 0 of AZD1222 vaccination. Recombination connected TRBV5-8 to TRBJ1-4, with TRBD1 perhaps the D gene, on 6 matching bases. The clonotype comes from an adult in good health. The CDR3 in this case is CASSLRGSSEKLFF. The DNA sequence is given as TGTGCCAGCAGCTTGAGGGGGAGTAGCGAAAAACTGTTTTTT. With the rest looked up from the reference TRBV5-8 and TRBJ1-4 genes rather than sequenced, the full variable domain is EAGVTQSPTHLIKTRGQQATLRCSPISGHTSVYWYQQALGLGLQFLLWYDEGEERNRGNFPPRFSGRQFPNYSSELNVNALELEDSALYLCASSLRGSSEKLFFGSGTQLSVL.